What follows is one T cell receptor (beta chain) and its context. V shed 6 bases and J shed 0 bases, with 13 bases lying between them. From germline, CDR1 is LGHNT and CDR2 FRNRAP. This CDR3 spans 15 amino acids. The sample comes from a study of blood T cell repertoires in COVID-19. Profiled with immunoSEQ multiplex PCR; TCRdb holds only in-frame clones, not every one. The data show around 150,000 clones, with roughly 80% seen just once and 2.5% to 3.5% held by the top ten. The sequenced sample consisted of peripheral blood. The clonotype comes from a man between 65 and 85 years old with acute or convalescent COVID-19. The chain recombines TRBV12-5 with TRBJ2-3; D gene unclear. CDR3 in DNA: TGTGCTAGTGGCAGTGAGGTCTGGAGCACAGATACGCAGTATTTT. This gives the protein CASGSEVWSTDTQYF.